Listed here are 11 T cell receptor beta chains from one sample, sequenced in a study of CD8 T cells in Susac syndrome. A quantity of about 0.5 to 1 ug RNA underwent reverse transcription using random hexamers. TCRdb re-called the immunoSEQ multiplex PCR reads with MiXCR, one entry per CDR3 protein. The sample has some 130,000 distinct CDR3 sequences, about 95% seen once. The source material was CD4+ T cells from PBMCs. These receptors were obtained from a human donor with multiple sclerosis.

The chain is built from TRBV6-2 or TRBV6-3 and TRBJ1-2; D call uncertain. The germline V gene has CDR1 MNHEY and CDR2 SVGEGT. The CDR3 runs to 12 residues. V lost 6 bases to trimming and J lost 1 base, with 6 bases between them. The CDR3: CASSESNYGYTF. The CDR3 DNA is TGTGCCAGCAGCGAGAGTAACTATGGCTACACCTTC.

This CDR3 is CAWSPRQGNTEAFF. CDR3 nucleotides: TGTGCCTGGAGTCCTCGGCAGGGGAACACTGAAGCTTTCTTT. The chain links TRBV30 to TRBJ1-1; D perhaps matches TRBD1 (5 bases). The CDR3 spans 14 residues. V lost 2 bases, J lost 1 base, and 11 bases lay in between. Per germline, CDR1 GTSNPN and CDR2 SVGIG (reference sequence).

The chain employs TRBV5-4 and TRBJ2-1; D remains ambiguous. CDR3 length: 13 amino acids. Germline V lookup: CDR1 SGHNT, CDR2 YYREEE (reference sequence). V was trimmed by 4 bases and J by 2 bases, leaving 7 bases between them. The DNA for the CDR3 is TGTGCCAGCAGCCGTCCCACCTACAATGAGCAGTTCTTC. Protein product: CASSRPTYNEQFF.

This chain uses TRBV3-1 with TRBJ1-6, with a weak D call TRBD1 (6 bases). V was cut by 1 base and J by 7 bases, with 8 bases left in between. The CDR3 length is 14 residues. In germline, CDR1 is LGHDT, CDR2 YNNKEL (reference sequence). CDR3 coding DNA: TGTGCCAGCAGCCAAGGACAGGAAAATTCACCCCTCCACTTT. Protein: CASSQGQENSPLHF.

The count of this clonotype is one. This chain uses TRBV7-9 with TRBJ2-5, with D possibly TRBD1 on 6 matching bases. Germline V lookup: CDR1 SEHNR, CDR2 FQNEAQ (reference sequence). The CDR3 contains 14 residues. The V end lost 5 bases, the J end lost 5 bases, and 15 bases lay between the germline ends. The CDR3 coding sequence is TGTGCCAGCAGCGATACAGGGCGAGGGGAGACCCAGTACTTC. This sequence encodes CASSDTGRGETQYF.

The chain recombines TRBV7-9 with TRBJ2-3, with D hard to call. There are 15 residues in the CDR3. The V end lost 5 bases, the J end lost 5 bases, and 17 bases lay between the germline ends. Germline CDR1 and CDR2: SEHNR and FQNEAQ (reference sequence). The CDR3 loop reads CASSRTPAARDTQYF. CDR3 bases: TGTGCCAGCAGCCGAACCCCAGCCGCCCGAGATACGCAGTATTTT.

The chain links TRBV6-2 or TRBV6-3 to TRBJ1-5; D is undetermined. V was trimmed by 6 bases and J by 4 bases, leaving 13 bases between them. This CDR3 region has 14 residues. Germline V gene sequence: CDR1 MNHEY, CDR2 SVGEGT. CDR3 DNA: TGTGCCAGCAGAGGGCCGGGGAGGAATCAGCCCCAGCATTTT. Translating it yields CASRGPGRNQPQHF.

The gene calls are TRBV2 and TRBJ2-2, with D perhaps assigned TRBD1 or TRBD2 (5 bases each). The CDR3 totals 13 residues. The V end was cut by 7 bases, the J end by 7 bases, with 13 bases between. CDR1 and CDR2 (germline): SNHLY, FYNNEI. The CDR3 region is CASNARENGELFF. The CDR3 bases are TGTGCCAGCAACGCCAGGGAGAACGGGGAGCTGTTTTTT.

The CDR3 nucleotides read TGTGCCAGCAGTTACGCTCTAGCGGGGGGGCCCCATGAGCAGTTCTTC. Its protein is CASSYALAGGPHEQFF. This rearrangement joins TRBV6-5 to TRBJ2-1; 12 positions agree with TRBD2. Trimming took 2 bases from V and 8 from J; bases not matched to a gene: 7. From germline, CDR1 is MNHEY and CDR2 SVGAGI. The CDR3 spans 16 residues.

The CDR3 coding sequence is TGTGCCAGCAGCTCCATGGGCTACGAGCAGTACTTC. Translation gives CASSSMGYEQYF. This sequence joins TRBV3-1 and TRBJ2-7, with D uncertain. The CDR3 covers 12 residues. The germline gives CDR1 LGHDT, CDR2 YNNKEL (reference sequence). V lost 5 bases and J lost 3, with 8 bases in between.

This clonotype was seen more than once but under ten times. The DNA of the CDR3 is TGTGCCAGCTCACCCCCACAAGAGACCCAGTACTTC. Translation gives CASSPPQETQYF. The chain combines TRBV18 with TRBJ2-5; D unresolved. There are 12 residues in the CDR3. Germline values: CDR1 KGHSH, CDR2 LQKENI. Trimming shortened V by 3 bases and J by 2 bases, and 4 bases separated the two germline ends. Variable domain in full (rest from reference TRBV18 and TRBJ2-5): NAGVMQNPRHLVRRRGQEARLRCSPMKGHSHVYWYRQLPEEGLKFMVYLQKENIIDESGMPKERFSAEFPKEGPSILRIQQVVRGDSAAYFCASSPPQETQYFGPGTRLLVL.